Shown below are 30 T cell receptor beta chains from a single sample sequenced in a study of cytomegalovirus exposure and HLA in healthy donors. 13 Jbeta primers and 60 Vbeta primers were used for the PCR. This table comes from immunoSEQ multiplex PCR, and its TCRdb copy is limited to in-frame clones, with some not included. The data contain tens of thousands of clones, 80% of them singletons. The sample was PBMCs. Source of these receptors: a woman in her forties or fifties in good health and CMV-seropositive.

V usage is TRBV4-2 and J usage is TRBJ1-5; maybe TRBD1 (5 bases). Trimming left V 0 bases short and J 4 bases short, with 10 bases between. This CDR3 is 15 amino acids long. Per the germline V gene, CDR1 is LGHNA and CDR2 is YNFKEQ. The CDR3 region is CASSQDLRTNQPQHF. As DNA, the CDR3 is TGTGCCAGCAGCCAAGATCTTAGGACAAATCAGCCCCAGCATTTT.

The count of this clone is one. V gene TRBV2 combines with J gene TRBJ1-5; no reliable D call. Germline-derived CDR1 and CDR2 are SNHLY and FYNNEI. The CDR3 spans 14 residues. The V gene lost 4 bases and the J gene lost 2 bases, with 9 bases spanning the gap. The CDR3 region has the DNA TGTGCCAGCAGTGGGGAGATGGGCAATCAGCCCCAGCATTTT. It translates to CASSGEMGNQPQHF. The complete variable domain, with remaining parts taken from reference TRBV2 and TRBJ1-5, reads EPEVTQTPSHQVTQMGQEVILRCVPISNHLYFYWYRQILGQKVEFLVSFYNNEISEKSEIFDDQFSVERPDGSNFTLKIRSTKLEDSAMYFCASSGEMGNQPQHFGDGTRLSIL.

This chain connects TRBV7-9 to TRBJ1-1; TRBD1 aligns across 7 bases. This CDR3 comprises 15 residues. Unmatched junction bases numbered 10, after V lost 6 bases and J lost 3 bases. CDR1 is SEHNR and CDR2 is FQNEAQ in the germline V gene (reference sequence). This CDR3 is CASSQNDRVDTEAFF. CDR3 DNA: TGTGCCAGCAGTCAGAACGACAGGGTTGACACTGAAGCTTTCTTT.

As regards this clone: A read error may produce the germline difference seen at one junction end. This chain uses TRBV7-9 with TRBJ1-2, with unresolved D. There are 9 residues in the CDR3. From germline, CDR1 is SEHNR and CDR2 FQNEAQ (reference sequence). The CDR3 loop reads CSSYRVCTF. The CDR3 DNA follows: TGTTCCAGCTATAGAGTGTGCACCTTC.

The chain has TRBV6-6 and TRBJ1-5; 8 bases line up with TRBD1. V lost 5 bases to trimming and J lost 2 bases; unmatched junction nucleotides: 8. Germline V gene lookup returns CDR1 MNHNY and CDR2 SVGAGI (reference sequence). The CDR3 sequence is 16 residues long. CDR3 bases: TGTGCCAGCAGTCATCAGGGGGCGCGGGGCAATCAGCCCCAGCATTTT. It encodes CASSHQGARGNQPQHF.

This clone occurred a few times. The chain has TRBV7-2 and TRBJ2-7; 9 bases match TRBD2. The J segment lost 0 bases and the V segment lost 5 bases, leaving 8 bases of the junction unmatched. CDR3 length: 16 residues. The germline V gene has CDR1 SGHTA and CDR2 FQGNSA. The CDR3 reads CASSPNPSGASYEQYF. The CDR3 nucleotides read TGTGCCAGCAGCCCAAACCCTAGCGGGGCCTCCTACGAGCAGTACTTC.

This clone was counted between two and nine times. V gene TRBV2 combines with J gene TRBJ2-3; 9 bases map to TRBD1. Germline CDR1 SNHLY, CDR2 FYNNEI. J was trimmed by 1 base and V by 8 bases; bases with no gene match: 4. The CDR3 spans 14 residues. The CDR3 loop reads CASARDRGTDTQYF. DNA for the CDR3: TGTGCCAGCGCCCGGGACAGGGGCACAGATACGCAGTATTTT.

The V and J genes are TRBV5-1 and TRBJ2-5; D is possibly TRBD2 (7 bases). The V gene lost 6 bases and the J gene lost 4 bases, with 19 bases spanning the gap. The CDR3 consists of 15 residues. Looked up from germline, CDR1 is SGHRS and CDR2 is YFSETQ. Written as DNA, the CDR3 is TGCGCCAGCAAGACGGGGGGCGGTTTAGCAGAGACCCAGTACTTC. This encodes CASKTGGGLAETQYF.

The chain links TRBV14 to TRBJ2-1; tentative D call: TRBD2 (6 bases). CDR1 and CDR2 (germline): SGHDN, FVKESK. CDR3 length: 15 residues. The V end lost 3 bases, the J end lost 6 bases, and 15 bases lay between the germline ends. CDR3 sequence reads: CASSHLGTSANEQFF. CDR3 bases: TGTGCCAGCAGCCATCTCGGGACTTCCGCCAATGAGCAGTTCTTC.

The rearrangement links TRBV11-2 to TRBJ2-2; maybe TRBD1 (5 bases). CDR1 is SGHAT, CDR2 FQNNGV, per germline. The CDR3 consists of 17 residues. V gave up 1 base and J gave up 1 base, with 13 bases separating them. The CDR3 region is CASSLGFRVGNTGELFF. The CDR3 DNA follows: TGTGCCAGCAGCTTAGGGTTCAGGGTGGGGAACACCGGGGAGCTGTTTTTT.

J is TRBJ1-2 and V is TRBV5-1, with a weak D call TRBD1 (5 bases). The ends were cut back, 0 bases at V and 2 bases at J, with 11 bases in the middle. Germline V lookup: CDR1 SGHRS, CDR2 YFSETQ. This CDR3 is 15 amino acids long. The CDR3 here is CASSLAGGTNYGYTF. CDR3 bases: TGCGCCAGCAGCTTGGCCGGGGGTACAAACTATGGCTACACCTTC.

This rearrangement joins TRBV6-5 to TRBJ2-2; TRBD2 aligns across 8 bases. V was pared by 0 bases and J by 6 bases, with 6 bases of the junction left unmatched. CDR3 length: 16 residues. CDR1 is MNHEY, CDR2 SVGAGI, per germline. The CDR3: CASSYSGGGPPGELFF. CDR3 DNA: TGTGCCAGCAGTTACTCCGGGGGGGGGCCTCCCGGGGAGCTGTTTTTT.

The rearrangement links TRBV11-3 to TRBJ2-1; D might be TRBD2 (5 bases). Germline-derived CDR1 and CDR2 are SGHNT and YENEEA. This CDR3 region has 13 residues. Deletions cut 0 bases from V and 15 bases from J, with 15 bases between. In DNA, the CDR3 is TGTGCCAGCAGCTTAGATTCGGGGTTGCTGCCGTTCTTC. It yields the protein CASSLDSGLLPFF.

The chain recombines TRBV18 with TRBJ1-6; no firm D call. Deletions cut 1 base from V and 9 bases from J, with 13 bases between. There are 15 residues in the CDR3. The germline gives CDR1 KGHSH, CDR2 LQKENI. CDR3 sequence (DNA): TGTGCCAGCTCACCACGGGATACGGGGTCTTCACCCCTCCACTTT. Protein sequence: CASSPRDTGSSPLHF.

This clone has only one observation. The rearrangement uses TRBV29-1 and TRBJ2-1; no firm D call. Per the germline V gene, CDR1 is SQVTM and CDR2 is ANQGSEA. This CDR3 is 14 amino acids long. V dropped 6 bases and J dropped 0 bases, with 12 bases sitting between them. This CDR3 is CSVTAVSSYNEQFF. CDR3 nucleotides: TGCAGCGTCACGGCGGTGAGCTCCTACAATGAGCAGTTCTTC.

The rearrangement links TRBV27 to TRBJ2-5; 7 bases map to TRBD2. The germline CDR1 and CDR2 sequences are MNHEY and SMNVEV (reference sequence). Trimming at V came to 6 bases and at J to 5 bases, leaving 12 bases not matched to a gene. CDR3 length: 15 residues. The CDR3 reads CASSLLWGGGETQYF. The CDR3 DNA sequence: TGTGCCAGCAGCCTTCTCTGGGGGGGAGGTGAGACCCAGTACTTC.

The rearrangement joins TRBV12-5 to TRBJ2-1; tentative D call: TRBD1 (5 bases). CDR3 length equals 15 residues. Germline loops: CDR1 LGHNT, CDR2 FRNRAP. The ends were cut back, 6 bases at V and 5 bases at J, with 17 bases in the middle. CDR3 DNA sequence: TGTGCTAGTGGGCAGGGTTTCCGTTCAGACAATGAGCAGTTCTTC. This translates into CASGQGFRSDNEQFF. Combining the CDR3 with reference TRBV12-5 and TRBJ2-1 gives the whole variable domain DARVTQTPRHKVTEMGQEVTMRCQPILGHNTVFWYRQTMMQGLELLAYFRNRAPLDDSGMPKDRFSAEMPDATLATLKIQPSEPRDSAVYFCASGQGFRSDNEQFFGPGTRLTVL.

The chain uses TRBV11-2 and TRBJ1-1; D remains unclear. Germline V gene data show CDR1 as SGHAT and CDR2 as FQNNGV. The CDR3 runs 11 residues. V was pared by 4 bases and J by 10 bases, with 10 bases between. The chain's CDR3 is CASSSPVAAFF. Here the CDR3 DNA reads TGTGCCAGCAGCTCACCGGTCGCAGCTTTCTTT.

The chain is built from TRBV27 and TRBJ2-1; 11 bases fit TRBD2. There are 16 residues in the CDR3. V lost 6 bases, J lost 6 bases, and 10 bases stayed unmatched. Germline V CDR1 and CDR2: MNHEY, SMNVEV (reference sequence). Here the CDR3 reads CASRGTSGYTTNEQFF. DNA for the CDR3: TGTGCCAGCAGGGGGACTAGCGGCTATACCACCAATGAGCAGTTCTTC.

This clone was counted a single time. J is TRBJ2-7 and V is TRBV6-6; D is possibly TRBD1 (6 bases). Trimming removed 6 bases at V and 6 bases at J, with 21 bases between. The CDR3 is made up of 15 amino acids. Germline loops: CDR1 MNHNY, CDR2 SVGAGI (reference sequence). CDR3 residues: CASSSQGPSLVEQYF. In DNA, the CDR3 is TGTGCCAGCAGCTCACAGGGCCCCTCGTTGGTCGAGCAGTACTTC.

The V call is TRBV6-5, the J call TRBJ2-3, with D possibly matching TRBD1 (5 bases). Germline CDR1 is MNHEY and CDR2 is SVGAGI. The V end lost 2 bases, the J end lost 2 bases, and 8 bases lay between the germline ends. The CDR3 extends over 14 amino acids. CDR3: CASSYGAFTDTQYF. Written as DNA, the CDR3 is TGTGCCAGCAGTTACGGGGCCTTCACAGATACGCAGTATTTT.

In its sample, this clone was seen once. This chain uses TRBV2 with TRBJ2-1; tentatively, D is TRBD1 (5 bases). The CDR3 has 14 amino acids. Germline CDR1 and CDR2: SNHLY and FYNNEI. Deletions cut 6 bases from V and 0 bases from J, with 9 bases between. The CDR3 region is CASRGVSSYNEQFF. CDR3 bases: TGTGCCAGCAGAGGGGTCAGCTCCTACAATGAGCAGTTCTTC.

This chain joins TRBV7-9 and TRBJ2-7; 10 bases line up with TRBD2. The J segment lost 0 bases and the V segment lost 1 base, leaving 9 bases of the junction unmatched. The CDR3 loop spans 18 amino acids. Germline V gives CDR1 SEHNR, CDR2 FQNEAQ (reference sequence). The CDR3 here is CASSLVTTSGLVSYEQYF. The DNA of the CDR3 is TGTGCCAGCAGCTTAGTAACGACTAGCGGGTTGGTCTCCTACGAGCAGTACTTC.

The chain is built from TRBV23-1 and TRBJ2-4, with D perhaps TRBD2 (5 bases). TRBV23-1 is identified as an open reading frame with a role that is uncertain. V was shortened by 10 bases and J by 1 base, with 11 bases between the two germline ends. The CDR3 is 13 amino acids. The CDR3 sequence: CAIHGLAKNIQYF. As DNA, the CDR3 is TGCGCCATTCACGGACTCGCCAAAAACATTCAGTACTTC.

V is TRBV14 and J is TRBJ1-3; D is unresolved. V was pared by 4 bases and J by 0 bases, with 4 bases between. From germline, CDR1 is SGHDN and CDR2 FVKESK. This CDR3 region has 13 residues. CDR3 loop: CASSPSSGNTIYF. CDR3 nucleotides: TGTGCCAGCAGCCCCAGCTCTGGAAACACCATATATTTT.

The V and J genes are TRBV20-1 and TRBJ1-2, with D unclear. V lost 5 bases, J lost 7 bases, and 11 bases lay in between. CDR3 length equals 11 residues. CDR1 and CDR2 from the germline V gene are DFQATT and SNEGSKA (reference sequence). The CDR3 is CSAPENIGYTF. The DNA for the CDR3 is TGCAGTGCTCCCGAGAATATTGGCTACACCTTC.

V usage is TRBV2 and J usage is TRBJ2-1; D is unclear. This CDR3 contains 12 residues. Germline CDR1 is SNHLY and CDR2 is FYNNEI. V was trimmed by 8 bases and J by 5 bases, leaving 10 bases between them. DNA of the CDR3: TGTGCCAGCCAATCAACAAACAATGAGCAGTTCTTC. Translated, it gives CASQSTNNEQFF.

The CDR3 is CASSFRGLAGSTDTQYF. DNA for the CDR3: TGTGCCAGCAGCTTCCGCGGGCTAGCGGGATCCACAGATACGCAGTATTTT. V gene TRBV5-5 combines with J gene TRBJ2-3; TRBD2 matches at 9 bases. V was pared by 2 bases and J by 2 bases, with 9 bases of the junction left unmatched. The CDR3 is 17 amino acids. Germline-derived CDR1 and CDR2 are SGHKS and YYEKEE (reference sequence).

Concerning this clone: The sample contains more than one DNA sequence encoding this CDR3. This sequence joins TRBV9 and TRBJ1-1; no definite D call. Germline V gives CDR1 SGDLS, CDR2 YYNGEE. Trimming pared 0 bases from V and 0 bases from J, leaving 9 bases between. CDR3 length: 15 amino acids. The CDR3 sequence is CASSVGGLMNTEAFF. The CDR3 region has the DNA TGTGCCAGCAGCGTAGGAGGGCTGATGAACACTGAAGCTTTCTTT.

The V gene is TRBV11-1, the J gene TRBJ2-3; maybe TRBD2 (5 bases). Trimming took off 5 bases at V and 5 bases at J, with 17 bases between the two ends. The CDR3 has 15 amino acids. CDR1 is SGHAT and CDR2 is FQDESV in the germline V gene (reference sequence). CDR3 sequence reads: CASSPLFRAEDTQYF. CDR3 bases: TGTGCCAGCAGCCCCCTTTTTAGAGCGGAAGATACGCAGTATTTT.